A single sample gave rise to the 22 T cell receptor beta chains below, sequenced in a study of spatial heterogeneity in lung cancer. Findings of the study overall: Mutation tallies in tumors tracked expanded intratumoral alpha and beta TCR counts.

Time point here: sample taken at primary tumor resection. Each CDR3 protein is one row after TCRdb ran MiXCR on the 5' RACE reads. This table holds some 8,700 distinct CDR3 sequences, around an eighth found once. The antigens for these receptors are not known. The sequencing used lung tumor tissue, collected at surgery. These receptors were taken from a male donor with early-stage non-small cell lung cancer.

This clonotype occurred many times. Found in a library prepared for alpha chains, this beta chain is an off-target read, and its abundance has little meaning. V gene TRBV28 combines with J gene TRBJ2-6; a weak D match, TRBD1 (6 bases). The V and J ends lost 8 bases and 3 bases respectively, with 14 bases between them. Germline V gene data show CDR1 as MDHEN and CDR2 as SYDVKM. The CDR3 is 15 residues long. CDR3 loop: CASLDSQGGANVLTF. CDR3 in DNA: TGTGCCAGCCTGGACAGTCAGGGTGGGGCCAACGTCCTGACTTTC. Based on the CDR3 plus reference TRBV28 and TRBJ2-6, the full variable domain is DVKVTQSSRYLVKRTGEKVFLECVQDMDHENMFWYRQDPGLGLRLIYFSYDVKMKEKGDIPEGYSVSREKKERFSLILESASTNQTSMYLCASLDSQGGANVLTFGAGSRLTVL.

Concerning this clonotype: This beta chain is an unintended read in a library built for alpha chains; its size means little. The V and J genes are TRBV3-1 and TRBJ2-7; D is uncertain. Germline V lookup: CDR1 LGHDT, CDR2 YNNKEL (reference sequence). The V gene lost 4 bases and the J gene lost 2 bases, with 9 bases spanning the gap. The CDR3 runs to 13 residues. The CDR3 here is CASSLRATYEQYF. CDR3 nucleotide sequence: TGTGCCAGCAGCCTTAGGGCCACCTACGAGCAGTACTTC.

Judged by abundance, this clonotype is medium-sized (0.01 to 0.1%). This beta chain lies outside the target of a library built for alpha chains; its clone size means little. The chain recombines TRBV7-8 with TRBJ2-3; 10 nucleotides agree with TRBD2. The CDR3 has 15 amino acids. V trimming: 5 bases; J trimming: 8 bases; junction bases outside the gene matches: 10. Germline V gene lookup returns CDR1 SGHVS and CDR2 FQNEAQ. CDR3 sequence reads: CASSRTSGHGGTQYF. The CDR3 region has the DNA TGTGCCAGCAGCCGGACTAGCGGCCACGGGGGTACGCAGTATTTT. The full variable domain, in which reference TRBV7-8 and TRBJ2-3 provide the parts outside the CDR3, is GAGVSQSPRYKVAKRGQDVALRCDPISGHVSLFWYQQALGQGPEFLTYFQNEAQLDKSGLPSDRFFAERPEGSVSTLKIQRTQQEDSAVYLCASSRTSGHGGTQYFGPGTRLTVL.

This clonotype was detected many times. Because the library targeted alpha chains, this beta chain is an off-target read whose size means little. This rearrangement joins TRBV7-3 to TRBJ2-1; a weak D match, TRBD2 (5 bases). V was pared by 4 bases and J by 7 bases, with 17 bases between. CDR3 length: 15 amino acids. CDR1 SGHTA and CDR2 FQGTGA come from the germline V gene. CDR3 sequence: CASSSLAGPENEQFF. Here the CDR3 DNA reads TGTGCCAGCAGCTCCCTAGCCGGGCCGGAGAATGAGCAGTTCTTC.

This clonotype ranks as medium-sized (0.01 to 0.1%). This beta chain is off target for a library built for alpha chains, so its abundance means little. V and J are TRBV6-6 and TRBJ2-7, with 9 bases fitting TRBD1. Per germline, CDR1 MNHNY and CDR2 SVGAGI (reference sequence). V lost 5 bases to trimming and J lost 2 bases; unmatched junction nucleotides: 4. This CDR3 has 14 amino acids. The CDR3 loop reads CASSRRDRAYEQYF. The CDR3 DNA sequence: TGTGCCAGCAGTCGCCGGGACAGGGCCTACGAGCAGTACTTC.

Within the sample, this clonotype is medium-sized. This beta chain lies outside the target of a library built for alpha chains; its clone size means little. CDR3 amino acids: CASSFIQGATGELFF. Written as DNA, the CDR3 is TGCGCCAGCAGCTTCATTCAGGGAGCCACCGGGGAGCTGTTTTTT. The chain recombines TRBV5-1 with TRBJ2-2; D may match TRBD1 or TRBD2 (5 bases each). Germline-derived CDR1 and CDR2 are SGHRS and YFSETQ. This CDR3 has 15 residues. The germline V and J ends were trimmed by 2 bases and 4 bases, with 12 bases remaining between them.

This clonotype was recorded at least ten times. With the library built for alpha chains, this beta chain is off target and its frequency is not meaningful. The chain uses TRBV20-1 and TRBJ2-3; TRBD1 matches at 7 bases. Germline V gene data show CDR1 as DFQATT and CDR2 as SNEGSKA (reference sequence). The CDR3 extends over 15 amino acids. Trimming removed 5 bases from V and 6 bases from J; junction bases left unmatched: 14. The chain's CDR3 is CSAQTGTLHLDTQYF. CDR3 sequence (DNA): TGCAGTGCTCAGACAGGGACCCTACACCTGGATACGCAGTATTTT.

Ten or more counts support this clonotype. The library was prepared for alpha chains; this beta chain is a stray read, so its frequency means little. The V gene is TRBV15, the J gene TRBJ2-2; possibly TRBD1 for D (5 bases). The germline V gene has CDR1 LNHNV and CDR2 YYDKDF (reference sequence). The CDR3 runs 14 residues. V shed 5 bases and J shed 13 bases, with 20 bases lying between them. CDR3 DNA sequence: TGTGCCACCAGCCGGCGTGGGGCCATAAGTGGGCTGTTTTTT. This encodes CATSRRGAISGLFF.

This clonotype was counted many times. This beta chain came through as a stray read in a library set up for alpha chains, and its size says little. The chain has TRBV20-1 and TRBJ2-3; either TRBD1 or TRBD2 may fit D (5 bases each). Trimming cost V 4 bases and J 2 bases, with 13 bases left between them. The CDR3 runs 14 residues. Germline loops: CDR1 DFQATT, CDR2 SNEGSKA (reference sequence). CDR3 bases: TGCAGTGCTAAGGGACGGGTTTTCACAGATACGCAGTATTTT. Translating gives CSAKGRVFTDTQYF.

Sample share makes this clonotype medium-sized (0.01 to 0.1%). Being off target in a library aimed at alpha chains, this beta chain has a size of little meaning. The chain carries TRBV5-1 and TRBJ1-1; TRBD1 matches 7 bases. This CDR3 contains 14 residues. Germline CDR1 SGHRS, CDR2 YFSETQ. Unmatched junction bases numbered 3, after V lost 4 bases and J lost 0 bases. The CDR3 DNA reads as TGCGCCAGCAGCGTGGGACAGATGAACACTGAAGCTTTCTTT. The encoded protein is CASSVGQMNTEAFF.

This clonotype was seen ten or more times. Little can be read into the size of this beta chain, an off-target read in a library designed for alpha chains. The chain joins TRBV12-3 or TRBV12-4 to TRBJ1-3; D gene ambiguous. The length of the CDR3 is 15 residues. V lost 5 bases and J lost 0, with 11 bases in between. This chain's CDR3 is CASSEGSPSGNTIYF. DNA for the CDR3: TGTGCCAGCAGTGAAGGATCTCCCTCTGGAAACACCATATATTTT.

By proportion, this clonotype is medium-sized (0.01 to 0.1%). The library was prepared for alpha chains; this beta chain is a stray read, so its frequency means little. The chain recombines TRBV20-1 with TRBJ2-3; the D gene is possibly TRBD2 (5 bases). CDR3 length equals 14 residues. The V gene's germline CDR1 is DFQATT and CDR2 SNEGSKA (reference sequence). V shed 6 bases and J shed 4 bases, with 17 bases lying between them. The CDR3 reads CSARSGSSADTQYF. In nucleotides, the CDR3 is TGCAGTGCCAGGAGCGGAAGCAGTGCAGATACGCAGTATTTT.

Comments on this clonotype: The size of this beta chain means little, since it is a stray read in a library made for alpha chains. The gene calls are TRBV4-2 and TRBJ1-2, with unresolved D. This CDR3 spans 13 amino acids. In germline, CDR1 is LGHNA, CDR2 YNFKEQ. V shed 0 bases and J shed 5 bases, with 7 bases lying between them. In DNA form, the CDR3 reads TGTGCCAGCAGCCAAGACCGATCTTATGGCTACACCTTC. As protein: CASSQDRSYGYTF.

This clonotype was picked up many times. This beta chain is an off-target read within a library intended for alpha chains, so its frequency means little. The V and J genes are TRBV5-1 and TRBJ1-1; possibly TRBD1 for D (5 bases). Germline CDR1 and CDR2: SGHRS and YFSETQ. The CDR3 is 15 amino acids. V lost 0 bases to trimming and J lost 4 bases, with 13 bases between them. CDR3 nucleotides: TGCGCCAGCAGCTTGGATGGCGGTGGGGGCACTGAAGCTTTCTTT. Its protein is CASSLDGGGGTEAFF.

By proportion, this clonotype is medium-sized (0.01 to 0.1%). This beta chain is an off-target read within a library intended for alpha chains, so its frequency means little. V is TRBV6-2 or TRBV6-3 and J is TRBJ2-3; 11 positions match TRBD2. The CDR3 covers 18 residues. V lost 5 bases and J lost 4; bases outside the gene matches: 14. CDR1 MNHEY and CDR2 SVGEGT come from the germline V gene. The CDR3 region has the DNA TGTGCCAGCAGTGACATGGGACTAGCGGTCCTAACCCCAGATACGCAGTATTTT. Residues: CASSDMGLAVLTPDTQYF.

This clonotype was seen repeatedly, ten times or more. Because this beta chain is a stray read in a library intended to capture alpha chains, its abundance should not be given much weight. The chain couples TRBV7-2 to TRBJ2-1, with TRBD1 matching over 8 bases. From germline, CDR1 is SGHTA and CDR2 FQGNSA. J was trimmed by 6 bases and V by 5 bases; bases with no gene match: 6. The CDR3 totals 14 residues. DNA of the CDR3: TGTGCCAGCAGCGGCCGGACAGGGACCAATGAGCAGTTCTTC. Amino acids: CASSGRTGTNEQFF.

This clonotype was recorded many times. This beta chain turned up in a library designed for alpha chains; as an off-target read, its abundance says little. The CDR3 here is CASSRRQSFNYGYTF. The CDR3 DNA reads TGTGCCAGCAGCCGAAGACAGTCCTTTAACTATGGCTACACCTTC. The V and J genes are TRBV5-6 and TRBJ1-2; TRBD1 is a possible D gene (5 bases). Looked up from germline, CDR1 is SGHDT and CDR2 is YYEEEE. This CDR3 has 15 amino acids. Trimming took off 4 bases at V and 1 base at J, with 14 bases between the two ends.

A remark on this clonotype: Because this beta chain is a stray read in a library intended to capture alpha chains, its abundance should not be given much weight. This sequence joins TRBV29-1 and TRBJ2-2; no reliable D call. This CDR3 is built from 14 residues. Germline V gene sequence: CDR1 SQVTM, CDR2 ANQGSEA. V lost 0 bases, J lost 5 bases, and 10 bases lay in between. The CDR3 DNA reads TGCAGCGTTGAAGACGAGGCCGGGACCGGGGAGCTGTTTTTT. It is translated as CSVEDEAGTGELFF.

A few counts support this clonotype. The size of this beta chain means little, since it is a stray read in a library made for alpha chains. This chain connects TRBV5-6 to TRBJ2-3; D not certain. V lost 2 bases and J lost 5, with 3 bases in between. The CDR3 totals 11 residues. The germline CDR1 and CDR2 sequences are SGHDT and YYEEEE. DNA of the CDR3: TGTGCCAGCAGCTTCGAAGATACGCAGTATTTT. Protein sequence: CASSFEDTQYF.

This clonotype has at least ten counts. This beta chain came through as a stray read in a library set up for alpha chains, and its size says little. This rearrangement joins TRBV18 to TRBJ2-3; 7 nucleotides agree with TRBD2. The germline CDR1 and CDR2 sequences are KGHSH and LQKENI. Losses at the gene ends were 2 bases for V and 3 bases for J; bases not matched to a gene: 5. The CDR3 has 15 amino acids. CDR3 in DNA: TGTGCCAGCTCACCAGCAGCGGGATTTACAGATACGCAGTATTTT. Its protein is CASSPAAGFTDTQYF.

This clonotype appeared many times. As an off-target read in a library built for alpha chains, this beta chain has a frequency of little significance. V gene TRBV12-3 or TRBV12-4 combines with J gene TRBJ2-5, with D unclear. V lost 6 bases to trimming and J lost 5 bases, with 13 bases between them. This CDR3 contains 13 residues. The CDR3 loop is CASRALPSETQYF. DNA for the CDR3: TGTGCCAGCAGAGCCCTCCCGAGTGAGACCCAGTACTTC.

The table lists this clonotype with many counts. Found in a library prepared for alpha chains, this beta chain is an off-target read, and its abundance has little meaning. This sequence joins TRBV20-1 and TRBJ2-1; 11 bases match TRBD2. V lost 3 bases, J lost 7 bases, and 8 bases stayed unmatched. The CDR3 length is 15 residues. Per germline, CDR1 DFQATT and CDR2 SNEGSKA (reference sequence). The CDR3 protein is CSASLGSGRVNEQFF. The CDR3 DNA reads as TGCAGTGCTAGTTTGGGTAGCGGGAGGGTGAATGAGCAGTTCTTC.